The 14 T cell receptor beta chains listed next were all sequenced from one sample in a study of cytomegalovirus exposure and HLA in healthy donors. Vbeta (60) and Jbeta (13) primers were used in the PCR. Some clones are missing from TCRdb's copy, which holds only in-frame ones; the method was immunoSEQ multiplex PCR. This table holds about 130,000 clones, more than 65% found once. Sequencing was done on a sample of PBMCs. The origin of the receptors is a man younger than 30 in good health and CMV-seropositive.

The chain employs TRBV11-3 and TRBJ2-1; no firm D call. The CDR3 is made up of 13 amino acids. V lost 5 bases and J lost 6, with 11 bases in between. CDR1 and CDR2 from the germline V gene are SGHNT and YENEEA. CDR3 DNA sequence: TGTGCCAGCAGCAGAGCCCTCCCCAATGAGCAGTTCTTC. It is translated as CASSRALPNEQFF.

The DNA for the CDR3 is TGTGCCATCAGTGATGGACTAGCGGACACAGATACGCAGTATTTT. Amino acids: CAISDGLADTDTQYF. This chain connects TRBV10-3 to TRBJ2-3, with 10 bases aligning to TRBD2. Germline CDR1 and CDR2: ENHRY and SYGVKD. The CDR3 contains 15 residues. Losses at the gene ends were 3 bases for V and 2 bases for J; bases not matched to a gene: 2.

This clone was detected only a few times. V usage is TRBV7-7 and J usage is TRBJ1-5, with 7 bases fitting TRBD1. The CDR3 runs 18 residues. Looked up from germline, CDR1 is SSHAT and CDR2 is FNYEAQ (reference sequence). V was pared by 6 bases and J by 0 bases, with 14 bases of the junction left unmatched. The CDR3 reads CASRQTGIEYDSNQPQHF. The CDR3 nucleotides read TGTGCCAGCAGACAGACAGGGATCGAGTACGATAGCAATCAGCCCCAGCATTTT.

The rearrangement joins TRBV19 to TRBJ1-2; possibly TRBD1 for D (5 bases). The V end lost 5 bases, the J end lost 6 bases, and 10 bases lay between the germline ends. Germline V CDR1 and CDR2: LNHDA, SQIVND (reference sequence). This CDR3 comprises 12 residues. The CDR3 loop is CASSPGTHGYTF. DNA for the CDR3: TGTGCCAGTAGTCCCGGGACTCATGGCTACACCTTC.

The chain couples TRBV4-1 to TRBJ1-1, with D possibly TRBD1 on 6 matching bases. V dropped 6 bases and J dropped 4 bases, with 18 bases sitting between them. CDR3 size: 15 residues. Germline-derived CDR1 and CDR2 are MGHRA and YSYEKL. The CDR3 DNA reads TGCGCCAGCAGACGGGACATTAAGGGTGGCACTGAAGCTTTCTTT. It is translated as CASRRDIKGGTEAFF.

The rearrangement joins TRBV30 to TRBJ1-1, with D maybe TRBD1 (6 bases). Germline assignment: CDR1 GTSNPN and CDR2 SVGIG (reference sequence). Trimming took 0 bases from V and 1 from J, leaving 9 bases between them. This CDR3 is 14 amino acids long. CDR3 DNA: TGTGCCTGGAGTGTACACAGGGAGAACACTGAAGCTTTCTTT. This translates into CAWSVHRENTEAFF. Using reference TRBV30 and TRBJ1-1 for the parts outside the CDR3, the full variable domain is SQTIHQWPATLVQPVGSPLSLECTVEGTSNPNLYWYRQAAGRGLQLLFYSVGIGQISSEVPQNLSASRPQDRQFILSSKKLLLSDSGFYLCAWSVHRENTEAFFGQGTRLTVV.

V usage is TRBV4-1 and J usage is TRBJ2-5, with 11 bases lining up with TRBD2. The J call may be mistaken, given a closer DNA end match to TRBJ2-7. The CDR3 sequence is 17 residues long. The germline V gene encodes CDR1 MGHRA and CDR2 YSYEKL. CDR3 residues: CASSQTSGSSYSYEQYF. The CDR3 DNA is TGCGCCAGCAGCCAAACTAGCGGGAGTTCCTACTCCTACGAGCAGTACTTC.

This clone was observed a handful of times. The CDR3 nucleotides read TGTGCCAGCAGTAAGATTAGCAGTTCCACAGATACGCAGTATTTT. Translating it yields CASSKISSSTDTQYF. The chain has TRBV25-1 and TRBJ2-3; D is unresolved. V dropped 5 bases and J dropped 2 bases, with 14 bases sitting between them. The length of the CDR3 is 15 residues. The germline gives CDR1 MGHDK, CDR2 SYGVNS. The whole variable domain, filled in from reference TRBV25-1 and TRBJ2-3, reads EADIYQTPRYLVIGTGKKITLECSQTMGHDKMYWYQQDPGMELHLIHYSYGVNSTEKGDLSSESTVSRIRTEHFPLTLESARPSHTSQYLCASSKISSSTDTQYFGPGTRLTVL.

The chain couples TRBV7-9 to TRBJ2-5, with TRBD2 as a possible D gene (6 bases). The CDR3 contains 14 residues. Germline CDR1 is SEHNR and CDR2 is FQNEAQ (reference sequence). V lost 5 bases and J 5 bases, leaving 15 bases between the germline ends. CDR3 sequence: CASSPITSPETQYF. The CDR3 DNA sequence: TGTGCCAGCAGCCCTATTACTAGCCCGGAGACCCAGTACTTC. Full variable domain (rest looked up from reference TRBV7-9 and TRBJ2-5): DTGVSQNPRHKITKRGQNVTFRCDPISEHNRLYWYRQTLGQGPEFLTYFQNEAQLEKSRLLSDRFSAERPKGSFSTLEIQRTEQGDSAMYLCASSPITSPETQYFGPGTRLLVL.

This clone was seen more than once but under ten times. The rearrangement links TRBV19 to TRBJ2-7, with D possibly TRBD1 on 6 matching bases. V was cut by 3 bases and J by 0 bases, with 9 bases left in between. CDR3 length equals 14 residues. Germline V gene sequence: CDR1 LNHDA, CDR2 SQIVND (reference sequence). The CDR3, as DNA: TGTGCCAGTAGTATCTCGGACAGCTCCTACGAGCAGTACTTC. Translating it yields CASSISDSSYEQYF.

This clone has only a few counts. The CDR3 here is CASSSQLLGDGYTF. The CDR3 DNA reads TGCGCCAGCAGCTCGCAACTTTTAGGGGATGGCTACACCTTC. The V and J genes are TRBV5-1 and TRBJ1-2, with a possible D match to TRBD1 (5 bases). The CDR3 sequence is 14 residues long. Trimming cost V 3 bases and J 6 bases, with 15 bases left between them. From germline, CDR1 is SGHRS and CDR2 YFSETQ.

This clone was seen a single time. The genes are TRBV5-1 and TRBJ2-4; tentatively, D is TRBD2 (6 bases). This CDR3 spans 15 amino acids. Germline CDR1 and CDR2: SGHRS and YFSETQ. Trimming took 0 bases from V and 4 from J, leaving 11 bases between them. CDR3 coding DNA: TGCGCCAGCAGCTTGGACATAGCGGTTAAAAACATTCAGTACTTC. It specifies CASSLDIAVKNIQYF.

The chain has TRBV7-9 and TRBJ2-1, with TRBD2 identical over 12 bases. The CDR3 totals 18 residues. CDR1 SEHNR and CDR2 FQNEAQ come from the germline V gene (reference sequence). After removal of 1 base from V and 1 base from J, the junction contained 5 bases not matched to a gene. DNA for the CDR3: TGTGCCAGCAGCTTAGGACTAGCGGGAGCAAGTTCCTACAATGAGCAGTTCTTC. This codes for CASSLGLAGASSYNEQFF.

This sequence joins TRBV19 and TRBJ1-2; TRBD1 matches at 9 bases. The CDR3 has 14 residues. Germline loops: CDR1 LNHDA, CDR2 SQIVND (reference sequence). The junction had 9 bases not matched to a gene; V was cut back by 5 bases and J by 8 bases. This CDR3 reads CASSSEQGAWGYTF. In DNA, the CDR3 is TGTGCCAGTAGTTCGGAACAGGGGGCGTGGGGCTACACCTTC.